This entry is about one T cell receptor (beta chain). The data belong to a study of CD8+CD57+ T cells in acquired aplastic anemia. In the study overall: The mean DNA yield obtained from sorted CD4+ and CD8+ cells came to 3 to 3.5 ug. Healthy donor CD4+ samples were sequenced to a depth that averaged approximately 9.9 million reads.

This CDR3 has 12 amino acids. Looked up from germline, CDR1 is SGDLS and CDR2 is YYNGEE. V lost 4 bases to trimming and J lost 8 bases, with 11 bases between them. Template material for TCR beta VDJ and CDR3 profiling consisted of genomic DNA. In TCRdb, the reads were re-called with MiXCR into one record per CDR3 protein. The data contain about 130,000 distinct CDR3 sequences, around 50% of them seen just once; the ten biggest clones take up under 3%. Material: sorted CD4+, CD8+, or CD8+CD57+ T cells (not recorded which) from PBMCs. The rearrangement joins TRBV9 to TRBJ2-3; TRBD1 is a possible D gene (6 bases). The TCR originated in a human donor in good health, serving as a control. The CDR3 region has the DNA TGTGCCAGCAGCCCAGGGGACGGTACGCAGTATTTT. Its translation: CASSPGDGTQYF.